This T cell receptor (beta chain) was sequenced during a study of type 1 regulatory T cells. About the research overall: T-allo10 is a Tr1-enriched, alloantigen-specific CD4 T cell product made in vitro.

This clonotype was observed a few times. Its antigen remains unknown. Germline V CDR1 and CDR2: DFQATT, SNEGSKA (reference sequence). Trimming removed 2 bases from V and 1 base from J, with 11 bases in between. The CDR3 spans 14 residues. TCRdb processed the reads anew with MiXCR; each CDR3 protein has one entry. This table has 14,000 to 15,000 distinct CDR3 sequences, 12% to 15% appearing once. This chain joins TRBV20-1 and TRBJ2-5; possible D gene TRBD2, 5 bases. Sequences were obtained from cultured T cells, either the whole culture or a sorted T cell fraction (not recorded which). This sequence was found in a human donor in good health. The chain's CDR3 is CSARRPGIQETQYF. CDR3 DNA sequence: TGCAGTGCTAGACGGCCCGGGATCCAAGAGACCCAGTACTTC.